Each of the 16 T cell receptor beta chains below was sequenced from the same sample in a study of T cells in Graves' hyperthyroidism and ophthalmopathy. TCR beta CDR3 regions were amplified from RNA. TCR CDR3 regions were first amplified by RT-PCR with HTBI primers. TCRdb fed the multiplex PCR reads into MiXCR, producing one record per CDR3 protein. The sample contains 250,000 to 300,000 distinct CDR3 sequences, roughly 15% of which appear only once. The material sequenced was blood. The receptor set was obtained from a woman aged 40 to 50 with Graves' hyperthyroidism.

The chain is built from TRBV19 and TRBJ1-5; TRBD1 agrees at 7 bases. CDR3 length equals 13 residues. The germline V gene encodes CDR1 LNHDA and CDR2 SQIVND (reference sequence). After removal of 5 bases from V and 6 bases from J, the junction contained 4 bases not matched to a gene. The DNA for the CDR3 is TGTGCCAGTAGTTCTTACAGGGGTCAGCCCCAGCATTTT. Its protein is CASSSYRGQPQHF.

This clonotype was observed many times. The CDR3 loop is CASRGQLLNTEAFF. In DNA form, the CDR3 reads TGTGCCAGCAGGGGACAGCTATTGAACACTGAAGCTTTCTTT. The genes are TRBV2 and TRBJ1-1; TRBD1 aligns across 7 bases. Per the germline V gene, CDR1 is SNHLY and CDR2 is FYNNEI. J was trimmed by 0 bases and V by 6 bases; bases with no gene match: 4. The CDR3 is made up of 14 amino acids.

The chain combines TRBV5-1 with TRBJ2-6, with D unresolved. Germline loops: CDR1 SGHRS, CDR2 YFSETQ. V was trimmed by 0 bases and J by 0 bases, leaving 4 bases between them. The CDR3 consists of 15 residues. The CDR3: CASSLVASGANVLTF. CDR3 DNA: TGCGCCAGCAGCTTGGTAGCCTCTGGGGCCAACGTCCTGACTTTC.

This clonotype was seen more than once but under ten times. The rearrangement joins TRBV27 to TRBJ2-3; D is undetermined. Trimming stripped 3 bases from V and 6 bases from J, with 10 bases between. CDR1 is MNHEY and CDR2 is SMNVEV in the germline V gene (reference sequence). CDR3 length: 13 amino acids. This chain's CDR3 is CASSLLVRDTQYF. The CDR3 region has the DNA TGTGCCAGCAGTTTGTTAGTACGGGATACGCAGTATTTT.

This clonotype has more than one count but fewer than ten. This chain links TRBV7-2 with TRBJ2-1; 7 bases fit TRBD2. The V gene's germline CDR1 is SGHTA and CDR2 FQGNSA. The trim removed 3 bases at V and 1 base at J, leaving 3 bases unmatched. The length of the CDR3 is 15 residues. CDR3 nucleotides: TGTGCCAGCAGCTTTGGACTAGTATCCTACAATGAGCAGTTCTTC. This codes for CASSFGLVSYNEQFF.

Many counts were recorded for this clonotype. The chain uses TRBV7-8 and TRBJ2-1; 12 bases are a match to TRBD2. The CDR3 has 16 amino acids. CDR1 and CDR2 (germline): SGHVS, FQNEAQ. The J segment lost 4 bases and the V segment lost 5 bases, leaving 6 bases of the junction unmatched. CDR3 loop: CASSITTSGSYNEQFF. The DNA of the CDR3 is TGTGCCAGCAGCATCACGACTAGCGGGAGTTACAATGAGCAGTTCTTC.

This clonotype was picked up a small number of times. The V and J genes are TRBV11-3 and TRBJ2-7; 10 nucleotides agree with TRBD2. The CDR3 spans 14 residues. The V and J ends lost 5 bases and 4 bases, in that order; junction bases with no gene match: 5. Germline assignment: CDR1 SGHNT and CDR2 YENEEA. The CDR3 reads CASSASGSVYEQYF. In DNA, the CDR3 is TGTGCCAGCAGCGCTAGCGGGAGTGTGTACGAGCAGTACTTC.

Only a few counts were recorded for this clonotype. J is TRBJ2-1 and V is TRBV20-1, with 12 positions matching TRBD2. The ends lost 2 bases at V and 4 bases at J; junction bases unmatched: 6. This CDR3 has 16 residues. Looked up from germline, CDR1 is DFQATT and CDR2 is SNEGSKA (reference sequence). CDR3 in DNA: TGCAGTGCTAGAAGACTAGCGGGAGAGGTGTACAATGAGCAGTTCTTC. Translating it yields CSARRLAGEVYNEQFF.

Worth noting for this clonotype: At one end the junction does not follow the germline gene, possibly because of a read error. V usage is TRBV18 and J usage is TRBJ1-1; 7 bases align to TRBD1. CDR1 and CDR2 (germline): KGHSH, LQKENI. The CDR3 is 14 amino acids. The CDR3 DNA follows: TGTGCCAGCTCCCTCCGACAGGGAGGAACTGAAGCTGTCTTT. Amino acids: CASSLRQGGTEAVF.

Only a few counts were recorded for this clonotype. Compared with germline, one end of the junction differs, possibly owing to a read error. The CDR3 DNA reads as TGTGCCAGCAGCTTAGGCAGGGCCACAAACATTCAGTACTTC. This encodes CASSLGRATNIQYF. The rearrangement uses TRBV13 and TRBJ2-4; maybe TRBD1 (5 bases). Germline V gives CDR1 PRHDT, CDR2 FYEKMQ (reference sequence). This CDR3 has 14 amino acids. Full variable domain (remainder filled in from reference TRBV13 and TRBJ2-4): AAGVIQSPRHLIKEKRETATLKCYPIPRHDTVYWYQQGPGQDPQFLISFYEKMQSDKGSIPDRFSAQQFSDYHSELNMSSLELGDSALYFCASSLGRATNIQYFGAGTRLSVL.

This clonotype was seen many times. This chain joins TRBV2 and TRBJ2-7; TRBD2 agrees at 9 bases. Trimming at V came to 7 bases and at J to 4 bases, leaving 11 bases not matched to a gene. The CDR3 extends over 15 amino acids. The germline V gene encodes CDR1 SNHLY and CDR2 FYNNEI. CDR3 sequence: CASKVAGGPSYEQYF. The CDR3 DNA reads as TGTGCCAGCAAGGTTGCGGGAGGGCCATCTTACGAGCAGTACTTC. Looking up the rest from reference TRBV2 and TRBJ2-7 gives the full variable domain: EPEVTQTPSHQVTQMGQEVILRCVPISNHLYFYWYRQILGQKVEFLVSFYNNEISEKSEIFDDQFSVERPDGSNFTLKIRSTKLEDSAMYFCASKVAGGPSYEQYFGPGTRLTVT.

This clonotype was recorded many times. The chain recombines TRBV7-9 with TRBJ2-7; 8 nucleotides agree with TRBD2. The CDR3 totals 15 residues. J was trimmed by 4 bases and V by 5 bases; bases with no gene match: 10. The V gene's germline CDR1 is SEHNR and CDR2 FQNEAQ (reference sequence). CDR3 amino acids: CASSPVGRENYEQYF. The CDR3 DNA follows: TGTGCCAGCAGCCCTGTCGGGAGGGAAAATTACGAGCAGTACTTC.

This clonotype was found many times. The rearrangement joins TRBV6-2 or TRBV6-3 to TRBJ2-7; D call uncertain. Germline-derived CDR1 and CDR2 are MNHEY and SVGEGT. The CDR3 has 13 amino acids. Trimming pared 0 bases from V and 3 bases from J, leaving 6 bases between. CDR3 residues: CASSYSWGYEQYF. The CDR3 nucleotides read TGTGCCAGCAGTTACTCCTGGGGCTACGAGCAGTACTTC.

Points on this clonotype: One end of the junction is discordant with germline, which a read error may explain. The chain carries TRBV6-1 and TRBJ2-2; either TRBD1 or TRBD2 may fit D (5 bases each). The germline gives CDR1 MNHNS, CDR2 SASEGT. The length of the CDR3 is 17 residues. The CDR3 region is CAISEFGTLANTGELFF. DNA of the CDR3: TGTGCCATCAGTGAGTTCGGGACGCTGGCGAACACCGGGGAGCTGTTTTTT.

Many counts were recorded for this clonotype. The rearrangement uses TRBV3-1 and TRBJ1-1; TRBD1 might be the D (6 bases). CDR3 length: 16 residues. Looked up from germline, CDR1 is LGHDT and CDR2 is YNNKEL (reference sequence). With 1 base removed from V and 1 base from J, the gap between germline ends came to 13 bases. The CDR3 bases are TGTGCCAGCAGCCAAGTAAGGGGGGGGAGGAACACTGAAGCTTTCTTT. This sequence encodes CASSQVRGGRNTEAFF. Full variable domain (rest looked up from reference TRBV3-1 and TRBJ1-1): DTAVSQTPKYLVTQMGNDKSIKCEQNLGHDTMYWYKQDSKKFLKIMFSYNNKELIINETVPNRFSPKSPDKAHLNLHINSLELGDSAVYFCASSQVRGGRNTEAFFGQGTRLTVV.

This clonotype was counted between two and nine times. The chain has TRBV18 and TRBJ2-1; possibly TRBD2 for D (5 bases). The V end lost 0 bases, the J end lost 6 bases, and 21 bases lay between the germline ends. The CDR3 totals 18 residues. Per germline, CDR1 KGHSH and CDR2 LQKENI. The CDR3 loop is CASSPPPRGVLEGNEQFF. The CDR3, as DNA: TGTGCCAGCTCACCACCCCCCCGGGGAGTACTTGAGGGCAATGAGCAGTTCTTC. Based on the CDR3 plus reference TRBV18 and TRBJ2-1, the full variable domain is NAGVMQNPRHLVRRRGQEARLRCSPMKGHSHVYWYRQLPEEGLKFMVYLQKENIIDESGMPKERFSAEFPKEGPSILRIQQVVRGDSAAYFCASSPPPRGVLEGNEQFFGPGTRLTVL.